The 10 T cell receptor beta chains reported below all come from one sample, sequenced in a study of T cells in Graves' hyperthyroidism and ophthalmopathy. TCR beta CDR3 regions were amplified from RNA. TCR CDR3 regions were first amplified by RT-PCR with HTBI primers. TCRdb re-called the multiplex PCR reads through MiXCR, storing one row per CDR3 protein. This sample has fewer than 850,000 distinct CDR3 sequences; around 15% occur once, and the top ten carry around a sixth. Sequenced sample: blood. These receptors were taken from a man aged 45-65 years with Graves' hyperthyroidism.

This clonotype occurred many times. V usage is TRBV11-3 and J usage is TRBJ2-2; D gene unclear. Trimming shortened V by 4 bases and J by 4 bases, and 10 bases separated the two germline ends. This CDR3 is built from 14 residues. CDR1 and CDR2 (germline): SGHNT, YENEEA. The CDR3 DNA is TGTGCCAGCAGCTACCTCCGCGGCACCGGGGAGCTGTTTTTT. Translating gives CASSYLRGTGELFF.

This clonotype was found a few times. The rearrangement uses TRBV7-2 and TRBJ1-3; D unclear. This CDR3 is 15 amino acids long. Germline CDR1 reads SGHTA; CDR2 reads FQGNSA. Deletions cut 4 bases from V and 2 bases from J, with 12 bases between. CDR3 DNA: TGTGCCAGCAGCTCAGCCCAGAGGACTGGAAACACCATATATTTT. Amino acid sequence: CASSSAQRTGNTIYF.

This clonotype was counted at least ten times. V usage is TRBV24-1 and J usage is TRBJ2-7; D assignment may be TRBD1 or TRBD2 (5 bases each). The germline CDR1 and CDR2 sequences are KGHDR and SFDVKD. Trimming removed 3 bases at V and 9 bases at J, with 11 bases between. The CDR3 contains 12 residues. For the CDR3, the DNA is TGTGCCACCAGTGATCCCCCGGGACCGCAGTACTTC. This gives the protein CATSDPPGPQYF.

This clonotype was recorded at least ten times. V and J are TRBV24-1 and TRBJ2-1, with unresolved D. This CDR3 spans 13 amino acids. Germline-derived CDR1 and CDR2 are KGHDR and SFDVKD. Trimming pared 0 bases from V and 6 bases from J, leaving 5 bases between. The CDR3 reads CATSDLIPNEQFF. The CDR3 nucleotides read TGTGCCACCAGTGATTTGATCCCCAATGAGCAGTTCTTC.

This clonotype was observed at least ten times. This rearrangement joins TRBV14 to TRBJ2-1, with D possibly matching TRBD2 (6 bases). Looked up from germline, CDR1 is SGHDN and CDR2 is FVKESK. With 3 bases removed from V and 8 bases from J, the gap between germline ends came to 14 bases. The CDR3 has 14 residues. CDR3 loop: CASSQRRGRHEQFF. The CDR3 DNA sequence: TGTGCCAGCAGCCAGCGGAGGGGCAGGCATGAGCAGTTCTTC.

A few counts support this clonotype. DNA for the CDR3: TGTGCCATCAGTGACACTTTGAACACTGAAGCTTTCTTT. As protein: CAISDTLNTEAFF. The chain links TRBV10-3 to TRBJ1-1; no reliable D call. The CDR3 extends over 13 amino acids. V was shortened by 3 bases and J by 0 bases, with 5 bases between the two germline ends. In germline, CDR1 is ENHRY, CDR2 SYGVKD.

In this sample, this clonotype turned up a few times. Here the CDR3 reads CASSVGQGIGETQYF. The CDR3 nucleotides are TGCGCCAGCAGCGTGGGACAGGGAATCGGAGAGACCCAGTACTTC. The V gene is TRBV5-1, the J gene TRBJ2-5, with TRBD1 matching 9 bases. This CDR3 region has 15 residues. V dropped 4 bases and J dropped 4; count of bases not matched to a gene: 8. CDR1 and CDR2 (germline): SGHRS, YFSETQ.

On this clonotype itself: A much larger clone is a single base away; this may be a read error. CDR3 nucleotide sequence: TGTGCCAGCAGTCGACTAGCTAACGAGCAGTACTTC. The encoded protein is CASSRLANEQYF. This chain uses TRBV27 with TRBJ2-7; 7 bases match TRBD2. From germline, CDR1 is MNHEY and CDR2 SMNVEV (reference sequence). V was clipped by 5 bases and J by 5 bases; unmatched bases: 3. CDR3 length equals 12 residues.

This clonotype was observed many times. This rearrangement joins TRBV2 to TRBJ2-7; no firm D call. CDR1 and CDR2 from the germline V gene are SNHLY and FYNNEI. The V gene lost 6 bases and the J gene lost 0 bases, with 15 bases spanning the gap. The CDR3 totals 15 residues. CDR3 DNA sequence: TGTGCCAGCAGCGACCACCGAGATTACTCCTACGAGCAGTACTTC. Translating gives CASSDHRDYSYEQYF.

The sample holds many counts of this clonotype. The rearrangement links TRBV6-1 to TRBJ2-5; D is possibly TRBD1 or TRBD2 (5 bases each). V lost 10 bases to trimming and J lost 3 bases, with 18 bases between them. The CDR3 sequence is 14 residues long. Germline CDR1 is MNHNS and CDR2 is SASEGT. The CDR3 sequence is CATCRGAWEETQYF. CDR3 coding DNA: TGTGCCACCTGCCGAGGGGCATGGGAAGAGACCCAGTACTTC.